Listed below are T cell receptor beta chains from one sample, sequenced in a study of T-cell memory formation after mild COVID-19. TCRdb itself ran the 5' RACE reads through MiXCR, one entry per CDR3 protein. The sample carries about 410,000 distinct CDR3 sequences, 20% to 30% recorded once. Sequenced input: PBMCs or a T cell subset sorted from them (not recorded which). The source is an adult woman who had mild COVID-19 (a few samples of this study predate the infection). Cell type and time point are not known. The CDR3 runs from the conserved cysteine through the conserved F or W. Each record gives: V gene, J gene, CDR3 protein.

V: TRBV6-5; J: TRBJ2-1; CDR3: CASSYNPGQASSEQFF
V: TRBV6-5; J: TRBJ2-7; CDR3: CASSARQGYREQYF
V: TRBV12-3/TRBV12-4; J: TRBJ1-1; CDR3: CASRFGVGLITEAFF
V: TRBV2; J: TRBJ1-4; CDR3: CASSVNRVKTPNEKLFF
V: TRBV5-5; J: TRBJ2-3; CDR3: CASSVGTSVTDTQYF
V: TRBV25-1; J: TRBJ2-5; CDR3: CASSYPGTAQETQYF
V: TRBV20-1; J: TRBJ2-3; CDR3: CSARDRLGTDTQYF
V: TRBV7-6; J: TRBJ2-5; CDR3: CASSLALGATQYF
V: TRBV12-3/TRBV12-4; J: TRBJ2-7; CDR3: CASSLMNEQYF
V: TRBV7-3; J: TRBJ1-1; CDR3: CASSLTLATEAFF
V: TRBV4-2; J: TRBJ2-6; CDR3: CASSHRAGGDSGANVLTF
V: TRBV5-5; J: TRBJ1-1; CDR3: CASGTRGSMNTEAFF
V: TRBV12-3/TRBV12-4; J: TRBJ2-7; CDR3: CASSPGHPYEQYF
V: TRBV7-2; J: TRBJ1-2; CDR3: CASSLTNRDGYTF
V: TRBV30; J: TRBJ2-7; CDR3: CAWSVVTSGSIYEQYF
V: TRBV7-9; J: TRBJ2-1; CDR3: CASSQSAKRGNEQFF
V: TRBV18; J: TRBJ2-3; CDR3: CASSPLGRSGIGDTQYF
V: TRBV11-2; J: TRBJ1-1; CDR3: CASSSTDRGFPTEAFF
V: TRBV9; J: TRBJ2-1; CDR3: CASSVAGDREQFF
V: TRBV6-6; J: TRBJ2-7; CDR3: CASSYRQGRNEQYF